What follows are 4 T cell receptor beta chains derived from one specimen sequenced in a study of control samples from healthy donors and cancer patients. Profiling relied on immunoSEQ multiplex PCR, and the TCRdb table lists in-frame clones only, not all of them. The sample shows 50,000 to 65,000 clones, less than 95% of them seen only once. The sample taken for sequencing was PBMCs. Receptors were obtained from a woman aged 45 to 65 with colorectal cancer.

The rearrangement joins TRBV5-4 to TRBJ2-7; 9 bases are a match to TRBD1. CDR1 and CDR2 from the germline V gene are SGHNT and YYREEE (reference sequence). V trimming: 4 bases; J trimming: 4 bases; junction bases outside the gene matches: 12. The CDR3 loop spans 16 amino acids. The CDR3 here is CASSLHKDRGTYEQYF. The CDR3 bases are TGTGCCAGCAGCCTCCACAAGGACAGGGGAACATACGAGCAGTACTTC. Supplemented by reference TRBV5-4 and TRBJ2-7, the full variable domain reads ETGVTQSPTHLIKTRGQQVTLRCSSQSGHNTVSWYQQALGQGPQFIFQYYREEENGRGNFPPRFSGLQFPNYSSELNVNALELDDSALYLCASSLHKDRGTYEQYFGPGTRLTVT.

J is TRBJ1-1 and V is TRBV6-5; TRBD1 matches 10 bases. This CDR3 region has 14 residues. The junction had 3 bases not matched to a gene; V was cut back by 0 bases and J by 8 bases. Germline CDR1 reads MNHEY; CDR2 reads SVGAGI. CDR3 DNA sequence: TGTGCCAGCAGTTACTCGTCGGGACAGGGGGAAGCTTTCTTT. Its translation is CASSYSSGQGEAFF.

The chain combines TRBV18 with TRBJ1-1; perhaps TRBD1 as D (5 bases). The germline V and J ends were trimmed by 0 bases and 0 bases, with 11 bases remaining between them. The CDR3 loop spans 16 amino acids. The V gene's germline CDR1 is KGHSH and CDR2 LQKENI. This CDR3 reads CASSPPRGVMNTEAFF. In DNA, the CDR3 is TGTGCCAGCTCACCACCCCGGGGGGTAATGAACACTGAAGCTTTCTTT.

The CDR3 sequence: CASSPGRSTDTQYF. The CDR3 DNA sequence: TGTGCCAGCTCACCAGGCCGTTCCACAGATACGCAGTATTTT. The chain is built from TRBV18 and TRBJ2-3; D remains unclear. V was cut by 2 bases and J by 2 bases, with 8 bases left in between. Germline CDR1 KGHSH, CDR2 LQKENI. The CDR3 consists of 14 residues.